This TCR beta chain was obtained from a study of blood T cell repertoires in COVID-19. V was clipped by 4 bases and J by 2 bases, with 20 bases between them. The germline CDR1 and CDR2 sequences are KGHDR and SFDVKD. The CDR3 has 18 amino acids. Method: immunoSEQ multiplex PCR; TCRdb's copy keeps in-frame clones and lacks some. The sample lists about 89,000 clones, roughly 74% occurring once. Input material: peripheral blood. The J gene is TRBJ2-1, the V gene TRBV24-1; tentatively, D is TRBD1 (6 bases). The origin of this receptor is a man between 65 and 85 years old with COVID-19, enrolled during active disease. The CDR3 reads CATSDPALRDKPYNEQFF. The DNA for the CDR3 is TGTGCCACCAGTGACCCCGCCCTCCGGGACAAGCCCTACAATGAGCAGTTCTTC.